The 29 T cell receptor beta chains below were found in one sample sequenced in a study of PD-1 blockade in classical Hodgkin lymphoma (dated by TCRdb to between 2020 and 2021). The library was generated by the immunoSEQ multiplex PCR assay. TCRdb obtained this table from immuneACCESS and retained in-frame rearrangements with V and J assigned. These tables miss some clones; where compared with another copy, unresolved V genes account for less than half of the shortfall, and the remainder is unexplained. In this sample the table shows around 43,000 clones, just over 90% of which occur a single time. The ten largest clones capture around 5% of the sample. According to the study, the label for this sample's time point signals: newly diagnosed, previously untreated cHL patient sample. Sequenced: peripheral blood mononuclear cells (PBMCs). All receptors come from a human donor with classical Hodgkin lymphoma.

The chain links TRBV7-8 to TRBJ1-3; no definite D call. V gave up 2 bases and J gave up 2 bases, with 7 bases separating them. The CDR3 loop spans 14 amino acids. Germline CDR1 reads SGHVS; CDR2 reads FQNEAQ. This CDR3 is CASSLTVTGNTIYF. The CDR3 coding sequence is TGTGCCAGCAGCTTAACTGTGACTGGAAACACCATATATTTT.

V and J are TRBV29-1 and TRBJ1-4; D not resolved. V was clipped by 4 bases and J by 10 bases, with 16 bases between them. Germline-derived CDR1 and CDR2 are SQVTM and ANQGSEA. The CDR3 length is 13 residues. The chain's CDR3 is CSVGVDGFAKLFF. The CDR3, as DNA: TGCAGCGTTGGAGTAGATGGGTTTGCAAAACTGTTTTTT.

This CDR3 reads CASSHDGQGGAAFF. CDR3 in DNA: TGTGCCAGCAGCCATGACGGGCAGGGCGGCGCAGCTTTCTTT. The genes are TRBV7-6 and TRBJ1-1; D is possibly TRBD1 (5 bases). V lost 5 bases and J lost 10, with 20 bases in between. Per the germline V gene, CDR1 is SGHVS and CDR2 is FNYEAQ. The CDR3 extends over 14 amino acids.

As DNA, the CDR3 is TGTGCCAGCAGCGTGGGACAGGGGACGCAGTTCTTC. Its translation is CASSVGQGTQFF. The chain combines TRBV9 with TRBJ2-1, with 10 positions matching TRBD1. This CDR3 is built from 12 residues. The germline V gene has CDR1 SGDLS and CDR2 YYNGEE. The ends lost 2 bases at V and 12 bases at J; junction bases unmatched: 2.

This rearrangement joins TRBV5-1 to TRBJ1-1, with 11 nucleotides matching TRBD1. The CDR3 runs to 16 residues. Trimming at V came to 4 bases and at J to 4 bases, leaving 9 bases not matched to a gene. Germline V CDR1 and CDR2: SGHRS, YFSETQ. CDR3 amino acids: CASSKSTGTGGTEAFF. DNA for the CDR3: TGCGCCAGCAGCAAAAGCACCGGGACAGGGGGCACTGAAGCTTTCTTT.

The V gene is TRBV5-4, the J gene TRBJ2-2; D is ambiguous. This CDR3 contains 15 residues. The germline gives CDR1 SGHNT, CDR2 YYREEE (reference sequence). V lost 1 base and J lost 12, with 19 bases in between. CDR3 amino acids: CASSLKTELAQKLFF. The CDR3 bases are TGTGCCAGCAGCTTGAAGACCGAGCTTGCACAAAAGCTGTTTTTT.

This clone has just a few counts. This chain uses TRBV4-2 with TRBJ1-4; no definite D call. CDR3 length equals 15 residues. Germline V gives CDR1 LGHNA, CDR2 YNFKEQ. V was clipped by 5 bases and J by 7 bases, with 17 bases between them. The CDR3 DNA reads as TGTGCCAGCAGCAGAGGACCGATTCGGGGTGAAAAACTGTTTTTT. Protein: CASSRGPIRGEKLFF.

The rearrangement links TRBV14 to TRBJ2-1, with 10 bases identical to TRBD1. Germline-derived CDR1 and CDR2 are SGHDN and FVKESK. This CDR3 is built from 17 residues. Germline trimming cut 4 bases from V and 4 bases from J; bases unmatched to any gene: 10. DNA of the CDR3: TGTGCCAGCAGCCCTTACATGGGGACAGGGGTTTACAATGAGCAGTTCTTC. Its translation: CASSPYMGTGVYNEQFF. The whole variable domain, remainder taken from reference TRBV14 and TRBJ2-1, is EAGVTQFPSHSVIEKGQTVTLRCDPISGHDNLYWYRRVMGKEIKFLLHFVKESKQDESGMPNNRFLAERTGGTYSTLKVQPAELEDSGVYFCASSPYMGTGVYNEQFFGPGTRLTVL.

The CDR3 bases are TGTGCCAGCAGCTACGGGCTGTCAGCATCTCTCTACGAGCAGTACTTC. It specifies CASSYGLSASLYEQYF. The chain is built from TRBV7-6 and TRBJ2-7; unclear D gene. CDR1 is SGHVS and CDR2 is FNYEAQ in the germline V gene. The CDR3 is 16 amino acids. Trimming removed 4 bases at V and 3 bases at J, with 19 bases between.

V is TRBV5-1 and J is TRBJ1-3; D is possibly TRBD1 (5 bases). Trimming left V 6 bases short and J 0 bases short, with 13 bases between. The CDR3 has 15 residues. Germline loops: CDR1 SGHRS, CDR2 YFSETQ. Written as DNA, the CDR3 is TGCGCCAGCACCCTCGGGACTGACTCTGGAAACACCATATATTTT. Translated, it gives CASTLGTDSGNTIYF.

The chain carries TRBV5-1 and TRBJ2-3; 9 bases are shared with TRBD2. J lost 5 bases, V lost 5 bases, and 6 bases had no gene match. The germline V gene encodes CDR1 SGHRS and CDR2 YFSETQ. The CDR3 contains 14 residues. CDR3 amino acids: CASRIAGARDTQYF. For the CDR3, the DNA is TGCGCCAGCAGGATAGCGGGGGCAAGAGATACGCAGTATTTT. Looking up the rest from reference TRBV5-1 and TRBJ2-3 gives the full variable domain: KAGVTQTPRYLIKTRGQQVTLSCSPISGHRSVSWYQQTPGQGLQFLFEYFSETQRNKGNFPGRFSGRQFSNSRSEMNVSTLELGDSALYLCASRIAGARDTQYFGPGTRLTVL.

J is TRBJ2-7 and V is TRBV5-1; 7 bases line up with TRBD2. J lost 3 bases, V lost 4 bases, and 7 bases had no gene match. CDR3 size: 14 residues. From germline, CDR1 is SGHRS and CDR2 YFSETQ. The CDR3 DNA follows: TGCGCCAGCAGCCCCGGGGCTAGCGGCTACGAGCAGTACTTC. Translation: CASSPGASGYEQYF.

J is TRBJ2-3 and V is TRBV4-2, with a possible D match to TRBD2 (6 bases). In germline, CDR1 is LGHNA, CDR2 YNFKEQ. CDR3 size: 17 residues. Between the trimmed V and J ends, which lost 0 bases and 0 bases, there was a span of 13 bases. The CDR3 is CASSQDPQRASTDTQYF. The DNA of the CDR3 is TGTGCCAGCAGCCAAGATCCCCAGCGGGCAAGCACAGATACGCAGTATTTT.

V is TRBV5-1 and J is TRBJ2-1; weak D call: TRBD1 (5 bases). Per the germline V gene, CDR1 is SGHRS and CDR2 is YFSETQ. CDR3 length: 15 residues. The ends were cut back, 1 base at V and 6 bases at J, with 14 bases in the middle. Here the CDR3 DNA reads TGCGCCAGCAGCTTGTTAGGCCAGGGTCCCAATGAGCAGTTCTTC. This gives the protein CASSLLGQGPNEQFF. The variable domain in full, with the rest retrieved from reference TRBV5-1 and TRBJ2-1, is KAGVTQTPRYLIKTRGQQVTLSCSPISGHRSVSWYQQTPGQGLQFLFEYFSETQRNKGNFPGRFSGRQFSNSRSEMNVSTLELGDSALYLCASSLLGQGPNEQFFGPGTRLTVL.

Written as DNA, the CDR3 is TGTGCCAGCAGTTATACGGCAGACACTGAAGCTTTCTTT. It translates to CASSYTADTEAFF. The chain combines TRBV6-6 with TRBJ1-1; D gene ambiguous. Germline V gives CDR1 MNHNY, CDR2 SVGAGI (reference sequence). Trimming pared 3 bases from V and 3 bases from J, leaving 8 bases between. The CDR3 totals 13 residues.

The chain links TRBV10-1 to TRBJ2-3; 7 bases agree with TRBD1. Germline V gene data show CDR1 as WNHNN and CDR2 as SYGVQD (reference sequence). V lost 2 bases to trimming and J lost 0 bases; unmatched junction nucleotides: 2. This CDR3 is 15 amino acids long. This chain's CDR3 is CASSEEGASTDTQYF. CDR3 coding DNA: TGCGCCAGCAGTGAGGAGGGGGCCAGCACAGATACGCAGTATTTT.

CDR3 sequence (DNA): TGCAGTTGCTATTTTATTTCCTACAATGAGCAGTTCTTC. Protein product: CSCYFISYNEQFF. The chain recombines TRBV29-1 with TRBJ2-1; D is uncertain. The CDR3 loop spans 13 amino acids. Germline V gives CDR1 SQVTM, CDR2 ANQGSEA.

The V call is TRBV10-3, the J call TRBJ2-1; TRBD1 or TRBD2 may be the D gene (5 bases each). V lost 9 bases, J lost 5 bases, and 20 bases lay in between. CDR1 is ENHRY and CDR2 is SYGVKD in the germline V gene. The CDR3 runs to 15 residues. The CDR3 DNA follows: TGTGCCATAGCCACTAGGGGACCCGTTGACAATGAGCAGTTCTTC. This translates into CAIATRGPVDNEQFF.

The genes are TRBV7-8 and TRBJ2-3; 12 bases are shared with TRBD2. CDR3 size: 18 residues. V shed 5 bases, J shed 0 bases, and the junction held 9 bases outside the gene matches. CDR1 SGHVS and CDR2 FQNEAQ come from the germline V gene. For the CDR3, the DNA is TGTGCCAGCAGCCTACTAGCGGGAGGAACCTCTAGCACAGATACGCAGTATTTT. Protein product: CASSLLAGGTSSTDTQYF. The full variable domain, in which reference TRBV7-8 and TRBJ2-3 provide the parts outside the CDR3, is GAGVSQSPRYKVAKRGQDVALRCDPISGHVSLFWYQQALGQGPEFLTYFQNEAQLDKSGLPSDRFFAERPEGSVSTLKIQRTQQEDSAVYLCASSLLAGGTSSTDTQYFGPGTRLTVL.

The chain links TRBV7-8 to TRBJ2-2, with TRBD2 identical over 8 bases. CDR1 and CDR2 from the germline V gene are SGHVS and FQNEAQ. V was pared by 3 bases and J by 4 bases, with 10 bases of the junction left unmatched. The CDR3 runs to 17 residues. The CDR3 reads CASSFPNGRAVTGELFF. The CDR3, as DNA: TGTGCCAGCAGCTTCCCTAACGGGAGGGCGGTCACCGGGGAGCTGTTTTTT.

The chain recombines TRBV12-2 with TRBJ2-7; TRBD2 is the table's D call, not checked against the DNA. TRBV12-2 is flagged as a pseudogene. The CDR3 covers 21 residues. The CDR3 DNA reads TGTGCAAGTCGCTTAGACCGTAAGACGGGAAGGACTAGTGGGAGCACCTACGAGCAGTACTTC. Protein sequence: CASRLDRKTGRTSGSTYEQYF.

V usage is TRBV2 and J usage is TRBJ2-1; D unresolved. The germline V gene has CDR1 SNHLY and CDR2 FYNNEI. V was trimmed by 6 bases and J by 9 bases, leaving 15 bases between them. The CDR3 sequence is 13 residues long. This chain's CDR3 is CASRDGRPPEQFF. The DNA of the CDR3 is TGTGCCAGCAGGGACGGTAGGCCGCCTGAGCAGTTCTTC.

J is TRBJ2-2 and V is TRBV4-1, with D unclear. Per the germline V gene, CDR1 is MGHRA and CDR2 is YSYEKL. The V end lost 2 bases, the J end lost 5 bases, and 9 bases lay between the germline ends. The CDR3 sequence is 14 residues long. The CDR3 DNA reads TGCGCCAGCAGCCAACCTTTGAGGACCGGGGAGCTGTTTTTT. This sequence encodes CASSQPLRTGELFF.

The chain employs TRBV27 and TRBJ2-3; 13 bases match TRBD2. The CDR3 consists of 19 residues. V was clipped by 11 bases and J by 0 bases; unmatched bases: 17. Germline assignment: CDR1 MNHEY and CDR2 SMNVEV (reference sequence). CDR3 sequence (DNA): TGTGCCGACAAGACCTCCGGGACTAGCGGGGCCCGTAGCACAGATACGCAGTATTTT. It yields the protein CADKTSGTSGARSTDTQYF.

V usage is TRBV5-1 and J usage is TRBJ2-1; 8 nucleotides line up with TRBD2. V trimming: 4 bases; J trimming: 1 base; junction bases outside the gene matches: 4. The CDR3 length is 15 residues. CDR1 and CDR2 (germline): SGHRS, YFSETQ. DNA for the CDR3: TGCGCCAGCAGCCCGACTAGCGTGTCCTACAATGAGCAGTTCTTC. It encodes CASSPTSVSYNEQFF.

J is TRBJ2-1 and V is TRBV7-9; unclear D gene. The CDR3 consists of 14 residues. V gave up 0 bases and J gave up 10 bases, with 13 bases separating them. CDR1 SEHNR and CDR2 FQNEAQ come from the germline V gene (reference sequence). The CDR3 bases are TGTGCCAGCAGCTTAGCGCTGGGTCCAGAGGAGCAGTTCTTC. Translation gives CASSLALGPEEQFF.

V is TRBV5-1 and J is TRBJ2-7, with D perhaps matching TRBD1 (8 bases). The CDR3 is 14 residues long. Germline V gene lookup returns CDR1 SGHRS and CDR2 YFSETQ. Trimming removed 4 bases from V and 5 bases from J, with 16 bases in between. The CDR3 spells CASSVQGGGNEQYF. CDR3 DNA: TGCGCCAGCAGCGTACAGGGGGGAGGGAACGAGCAGTACTTC.

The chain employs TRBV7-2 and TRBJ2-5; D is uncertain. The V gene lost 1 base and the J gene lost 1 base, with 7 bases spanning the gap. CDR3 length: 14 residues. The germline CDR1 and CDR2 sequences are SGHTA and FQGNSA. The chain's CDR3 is CASSLVSLQETQYF. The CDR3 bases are TGTGCCAGCAGCTTAGTAAGCCTCCAAGAGACCCAGTACTTC.

The CDR3 DNA is TGTGCCAGCAGTGCAGCAGGGGGCGAATCCGGGGCCAACGTCCTGACTTTC. As protein: CASSAAGGESGANVLTF. The rearrangement joins TRBV2 to TRBJ2-6; 8 positions match TRBD1. Per germline, CDR1 SNHLY and CDR2 FYNNEI. V lost 4 bases, J lost 4 bases, and 9 bases stayed unmatched. The CDR3 runs to 17 residues.